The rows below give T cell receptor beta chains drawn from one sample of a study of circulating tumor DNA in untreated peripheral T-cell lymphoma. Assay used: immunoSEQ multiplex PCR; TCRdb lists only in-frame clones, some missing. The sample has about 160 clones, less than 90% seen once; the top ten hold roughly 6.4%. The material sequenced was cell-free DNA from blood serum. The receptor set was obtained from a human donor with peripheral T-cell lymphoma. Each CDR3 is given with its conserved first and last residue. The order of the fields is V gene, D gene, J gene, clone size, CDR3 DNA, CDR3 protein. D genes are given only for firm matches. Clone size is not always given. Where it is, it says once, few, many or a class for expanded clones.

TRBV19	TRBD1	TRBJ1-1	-	TGTGCCAGTAGTAGCCAGGGGGCGCGAACTGAAGCTTTCTTT	CASSSQGARTEAFF
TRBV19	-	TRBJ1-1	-	TGTGCCACCAGTTTAAACACTGAAGCTTTCTTT	CATSLNTEAFF
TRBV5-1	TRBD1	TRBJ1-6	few	TGCGCCAGCAGCACGGACAGGGTGGGATCACCCCTCCACTTT	CASSTDRVGSPLHF
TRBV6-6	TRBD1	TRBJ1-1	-	TGTGCCAGCAGAGGGACAGGGGAGGAAGCTTTCTTT	CASRGTGEEAFF
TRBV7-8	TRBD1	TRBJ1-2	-	TGTGCCAGCAGCCAGGGACCCAGGGGGTATGGCTACACCTTC	CASSQGPRGYGYTF
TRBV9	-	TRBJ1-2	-	TGTGCCAGCAGCCCAGGACAGCAGGGGTATGGCTACACCTTC	CASSPGQQGYGYTF
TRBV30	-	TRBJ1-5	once	TGTGCTGATGGACAGCTTAATCAGCCCCAGCATTTT	CADGQLNQPQHF
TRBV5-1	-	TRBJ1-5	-	TGCGCCAGCAGCTTGGACCAGGGCAATCAGCCCCAGCATTTT	CASSLDQGNQPQHF
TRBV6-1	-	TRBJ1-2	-	TGTGCCACGCAAGGATCAGGGGACGGCTACACCTTC	CATQGSGDGYTF
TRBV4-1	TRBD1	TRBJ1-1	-	TGCGCCAGCAGCCAACTTCAAGGGAGGACAGGGGGGTCCAAGACTGAAGCTTTCTTT	CASSQLQGRTGGSKTEAFF
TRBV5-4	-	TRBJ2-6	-	TGTGCCAGCAGCTCAGGGCCAGTGGGGGGTACGGCTGGGGCCAACGTCCTGACTTTC	CASSSGPVGGTAGANVLTF
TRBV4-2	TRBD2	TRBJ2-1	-	TGTGCCAGCAGCCCCTGGGGCGGGGGATTGTACAATGAGCAGTTCTTC	CASSPWGGGLYNEQFF
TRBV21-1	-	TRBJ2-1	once	TGTGCCAGCAGCAAAGACAGGCCAAGCTCCTACAATGAGCAGTTCTTC	CASSKDRPSSYNEQFF
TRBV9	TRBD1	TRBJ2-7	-	TGTGCCAGCAGTCTCGGGACAGGGGAAACCTACGAGCAGTACTTC	CASSLGTGETYEQYF
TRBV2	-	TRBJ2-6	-	TGTGCCAGCAGTGTTTATTATTACCGATACAAAGGTCGGGCCAACGTCCTGACTTTT	CASSVYYYRYKGRANVLTF
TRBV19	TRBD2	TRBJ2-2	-	TGTGCCAGTAGTATTGGGTCCAGCGGGGGGCCGAGCGGGGAGCTGTTTTTT	CASSIGSSGGPSGELFF
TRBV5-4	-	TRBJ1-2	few	TGTGCCAGCAGCTTAATGTTGTACGGGGAACGCAAGGACTATGGCTACACCTTC	CASSLMLYGERKDYGYTF
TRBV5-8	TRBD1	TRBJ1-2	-	TGTGCCAGCAGTTCACAGGGGGTATATGGCTACACCTTC	CASSSQGVYGYTF
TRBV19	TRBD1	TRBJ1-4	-	TGTGCCAGTAGTACGGGACAGGGTACTGAAAAACTGTTTTTT	CASSTGQGTEKLFF
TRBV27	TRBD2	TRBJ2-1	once	TGTGCCAGCAGGCGCGGGGGAAGCTCCTACAATGAGCAGTTCTTC	CASRRGGSSYNEQFF
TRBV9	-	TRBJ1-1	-	TGTGCCAGCAGCGACTCAATGAACACTGAAGCTTTCTTT	CASSDSMNTEAFF
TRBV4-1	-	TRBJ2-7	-	TGCGCCAGCAGCCGGCGTAGTACCGACGGACTCTCCTCCTCCTACGAGCAGTACTTC	CASSRRSTDGLSSSYEQYF